A selection of T cell receptor beta chains follows, all from one sample in a study of cytomegalovirus exposure and HLA in healthy donors. Libraries were prepared by immunoSEQ multiplex PCR; TCRdb keeps only in-frame clonotypes and omits some of them. The sample carries tens of thousands of clones, approximately 79% recorded once. Specimen: PBMCs. These receptors came from a woman aged 25 to 39 in good health and CMV-seronegative. Both conserved end residues are trimmed from each CDR3.

V	J	CDR3
TRBV29-1	TRBJ2-6	SVTGSGANVLT
TRBV18	TRBJ2-3	ASSQGRTGEDTQY
TRBV23-1	TRBJ2-2	ASSEFPEFHTGELF
TRBV4-3	TRBJ2-2	ASSQEWRGSTGELF
TRBV5-4	TRBJ1-1	ASSLEGGRNTEAF
TRBV28	TRBJ2-3	ASSPRGQPTDTQY
TRBV9	TRBJ2-1	ASSRDGGNEQF
TRBV19	TRBJ2-5	ASSIARSDGTQY
TRBV10-3	TRBJ1-1	AISVGGPNTEAF
TRBV9	TRBJ1-1	ASSVEVGGGTEAF
TRBV30	TRBJ1-1	AWSVLANTEAF
TRBV28	TRBJ1-1	ASSLGTGASMAF
TRBV14	TRBJ2-7	ASSQAGIPYEQY
TRBV19	TRBJ2-7	ASSVAGLTYEQY
TRBV19	TRBJ2-2	ASMGGGLMNTGELF
TRBV4-3	TRBJ2-1	ASSQDFRLALYNEQF
TRBV5-4	TRBJ1-1	ASSLAEEGGQAEAF
TRBV21-1	TRBJ2-5	ASSKRKRSGQGSGRETQY
TRBV10-3	TRBJ1-5	AIGQGAQGSQH
TRBV7-6	TRBJ1-5	AGSLRTGDGEPQH